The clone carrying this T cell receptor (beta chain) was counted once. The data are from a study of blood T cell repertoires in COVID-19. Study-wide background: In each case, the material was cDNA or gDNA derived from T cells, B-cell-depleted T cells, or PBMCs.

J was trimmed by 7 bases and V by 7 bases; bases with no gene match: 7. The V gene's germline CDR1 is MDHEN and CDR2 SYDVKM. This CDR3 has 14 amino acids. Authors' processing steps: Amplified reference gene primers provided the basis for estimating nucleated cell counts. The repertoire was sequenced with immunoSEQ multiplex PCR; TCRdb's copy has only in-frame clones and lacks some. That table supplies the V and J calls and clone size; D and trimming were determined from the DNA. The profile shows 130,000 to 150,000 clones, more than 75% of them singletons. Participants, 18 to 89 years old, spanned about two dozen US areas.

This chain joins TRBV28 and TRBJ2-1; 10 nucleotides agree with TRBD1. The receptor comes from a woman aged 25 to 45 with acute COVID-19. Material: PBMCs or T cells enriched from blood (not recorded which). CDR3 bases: TGTGCCAGCACCCGGGACAGGGGAGTAAATGAGCAGTTCTTC. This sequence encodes CASTRDRGVNEQFF.